Following are 22 T cell receptor beta chains from one sample sequenced in a study of blood T cell repertoires in COVID-19. The protocol was immunoSEQ multiplex PCR, while the TCRdb copy is restricted to in-frame clones and leaves out a portion. This sample has about 76,000 clones, with 83% found just once. Sequenced input: peripheral blood. These TCRs come from an older man with acute or convalescent COVID-19.

The rearrangement uses TRBV27 and TRBJ2-7; 7 nucleotides match TRBD1. The J segment lost 2 bases and the V segment lost 6 bases, leaving 10 bases of the junction unmatched. The CDR3 totals 15 residues. The V gene's germline CDR1 is MNHEY and CDR2 SMNVEV (reference sequence). Here the CDR3 reads CASSPSRQGPYEQYF. CDR3 DNA: TGTGCCAGCAGCCCCTCCCGACAGGGCCCCTACGAGCAGTACTTC.

The CDR3 DNA sequence: TGCGCCAGCAGCTTGGTTGCCAGGGAGGCAGATACGCAGTATTTT. This translates into CASSLVAREADTQYF. The rearrangement joins TRBV5-1 to TRBJ2-3; a possible D gene is TRBD2 (6 bases). CDR1 is SGHRS and CDR2 is YFSETQ in the germline V gene. V gave up 0 bases and J gave up 4 bases, with 12 bases separating them. The CDR3 covers 15 residues.

The J gene is TRBJ1-2, the V gene TRBV6-5; no reliable D call. Per the germline V gene, CDR1 is MNHEY and CDR2 is SVGAGI. The CDR3 covers 13 residues. V was clipped by 2 bases and J by 1 base, with 5 bases between them. CDR3 in amino acids: CASSYVSNYGYTF. CDR3 bases: TGTGCCAGCAGTTACGTGAGTAACTATGGCTACACCTTC.

The CDR3 region has the DNA TGTGCCAGTAGGCGACAAGGAGGTAGCAATCAGCCCCAGCATTTT. Translating gives CASRRQGGSNQPQHF. This chain links TRBV19 with TRBJ1-5; D not certain. Per the germline V gene, CDR1 is LNHDA and CDR2 is SQIVND (reference sequence). CDR3 size: 15 residues. V was cut by 6 bases and J by 0 bases, with 12 bases left in between.

The chain uses TRBV19 and TRBJ1-5; 10 bases map to TRBD1. J lost 1 base, V lost 5 bases, and 8 bases had no gene match. This CDR3 is built from 17 residues. Germline lookup yields CDR1 LNHDA and CDR2 SQIVND (reference sequence). The DNA of the CDR3 is TGTGCCAGTAGTGTGGACAGGGGGGAGCGGAGCAATCAGCCCCAGCATTTT. As protein: CASSVDRGERSNQPQHF. Full variable domain (remainder filled in from reference TRBV19 and TRBJ1-5): DGGITQSPKYLFRKEGQNVTLSCEQNLNHDAMYWYRQDPGQGLRLIYYSQIVNDFQKGDIAEGYSVSREKKESFPLTVTSAQKNPTAFYLCASSVDRGERSNQPQHFGDGTRLSIL.

V is TRBV5-5 and J is TRBJ1-3; D not resolved. Per germline, CDR1 SGHKS and CDR2 YYEKEE (reference sequence). The CDR3 runs to 15 residues. The V gene lost 2 bases and the J gene lost 7 bases, with 16 bases spanning the gap. In DNA, the CDR3 is TGTGCCAGCAGCTTCCCCCCGTCGTTTCCCAACACCATATATTTT. It is translated as CASSFPPSFPNTIYF.

The chain has TRBV5-1 and TRBJ2-7; D might be TRBD1 (6 bases). CDR1 is SGHRS and CDR2 is YFSETQ in the germline V gene. Trimming removed 1 base from V and 2 bases from J, with 13 bases in between. The CDR3 is 15 amino acids. The CDR3 sequence is CASSLYSGAPYEQYF. CDR3 in DNA: TGCGCCAGCAGCTTGTATTCAGGGGCACCCTACGAGCAGTACTTC. Full variable domain (rest looked up from reference TRBV5-1 and TRBJ2-7): KAGVTQTPRYLIKTRGQQVTLSCSPISGHRSVSWYQQTPGQGLQFLFEYFSETQRNKGNFPGRFSGRQFSNSRSEMNVSTLELGDSALYLCASSLYSGAPYEQYFGPGTRLTVT.

V gene TRBV7-9 combines with J gene TRBJ2-3, with D possibly matching TRBD2 (6 bases). CDR1 and CDR2 (germline): SEHNR, FQNEAQ (reference sequence). The CDR3 totals 15 residues. Trimming removed 7 bases from V and 1 base from J, with 15 bases in between. In DNA, the CDR3 is TGTGCCAGCACCCCCAGGGCGGGGCGCACAGATACGCAGTATTTT. Its protein product is CASTPRAGRTDTQYF.

CDR3: CASSYRDSNQPQHF. CDR3 bases: TGTGCCAGCAGTTACAGGGATAGCAATCAGCCCCAGCATTTT. This chain links TRBV27 with TRBJ1-5, with a tentative D call TRBD1 (6 bases). The V and J ends lost 4 bases and 0 bases respectively, with 7 bases between them. The germline V gene encodes CDR1 MNHEY and CDR2 SMNVEV (reference sequence). The CDR3 consists of 14 residues.

The chain uses TRBV19 and TRBJ2-7; 7 bases map to TRBD2. CDR3 length equals 15 residues. Germline assignment: CDR1 LNHDA and CDR2 SQIVND (reference sequence). V gave up 9 bases and J gave up 1 base; unmatched junction bases: 12. CDR3 sequence reads: CASRLSGTFSYEQYF. The DNA for the CDR3 is TGTGCCAGCCGACTAAGCGGGACTTTTTCCTACGAGCAGTACTTC.

The chain combines TRBV28 with TRBJ2-5; TRBD2 might be the D (6 bases). Germline assignment: CDR1 MDHEN and CDR2 SYDVKM. CDR3 size: 15 residues. The V gene lost 7 bases and the J gene lost 2 bases, with 17 bases spanning the gap. The CDR3 DNA follows: TGTGCCAGCACCCCGACTGCCGGGGGACAAGAGACCCAGTACTTC. Translation gives CASTPTAGGQETQYF.

V is TRBV6-6 and J is TRBJ2-1, with TRBD1 as a possible D gene (5 bases). CDR1 and CDR2 from the germline V gene are MNHNY and SVGAGI (reference sequence). V shed 7 bases and J shed 6 bases, with 16 bases lying between them. This CDR3 comprises 14 residues. The CDR3, as DNA: TGTGCCAGCATTGGCAGAACTCAGGGCAATGAGCAGTTCTTC. Translation: CASIGRTQGNEQFF.

The V gene is TRBV5-1, the J gene TRBJ1-1, with unresolved D. This CDR3 is 16 amino acids long. The germline V and J ends were trimmed by 1 base and 3 bases, with 16 bases remaining between them. Germline loops: CDR1 SGHRS, CDR2 YFSETQ. The CDR3 coding sequence is TGCGCCAGCAGCTTGAATTTCCCAGGAGGAGACACTGAAGCTTTCTTT. Its translation is CASSLNFPGGDTEAFF.

CDR3 nucleotides: TGTGCCAGCAGCCACTTCGGCCGCCAGGATGAGCAGTTCTTC. It codes for CASSHFGRQDEQFF. This sequence joins TRBV3-1 (or the pseudogene TRBV3-2) and TRBJ2-1; D uncertain. This CDR3 is built from 14 residues. Germline values: CDR1 LGHDT, CDR2 YNNKEL (reference sequence). V was pared by 3 bases and J by 8 bases, with 14 bases between.

For this clone: The sample contains more than one DNA sequence encoding this CDR3. The chain joins TRBV29-1 to TRBJ1-2, with D tentatively TRBD1 (6 bases). Deletions cut 4 bases from V and 4 bases from J, with 10 bases between. The CDR3 runs 12 residues. Germline assignment: CDR1 SQVTM and CDR2 ANQGSEA. The CDR3 coding sequence is TGCAGCGTTGGGGACATTGGCTATGGCTACACCTTC. Its translation: CSVGDIGYGYTF. The full variable domain, its missing parts supplied by reference TRBV29-1 and TRBJ1-2, is SAVISQKPSRDICQRGTSLTIQCQVDSQVTMMFWYRQQPGQSLTLIATANQGSEATYESGFVIDKFPISRPNLTFSTLTVSNMSPEDSSIYLCSVGDIGYGYTFGSGTRLTVV.

With regard to this clone: Compared with germline, one end of the junction differs, possibly owing to a read error. This chain connects TRBV7-2 to TRBJ2-7, with 8 bases fitting TRBD2. Germline V gene data show CDR1 as SGHTA and CDR2 as FQGNSA. The CDR3 runs to 14 residues. The DNA of the CDR3 is TGTGCCAGCAGCGTTACTAGCGGTCCCTACGGGCAGTACTTC. Translation gives CASSVTSGPYGQYF.

The CDR3 spells CASSIGTGSYGYTF. The DNA for the CDR3 is TGTGCCAGCAGCATCGGGACAGGGTCATATGGCTACACCTTC. The chain is built from TRBV5-4 and TRBJ1-2; TRBD1 matches 9 bases. Germline lookup yields CDR1 SGHNT and CDR2 YYREEE (reference sequence). The CDR3 runs 14 residues. Germline trimming cut 4 bases from V and 5 bases from J; bases unmatched to any gene: 6.

This clone was counted a single time. The chain couples TRBV6-2 or TRBV6-3 to TRBJ2-1; 12 nucleotides align to TRBD2. Unmatched junction bases numbered 7, after V lost 6 bases and J lost 7 bases. Germline V gives CDR1 MNHEY, CDR2 SVGEGT. The CDR3 sequence is 15 residues long. The CDR3 DNA follows: TGTGCCAGCAGCCTAGCGGGGGGGCCGTTAAATGAGCAGTTCTTC. Residues: CASSLAGGPLNEQFF.

V gene TRBV4-3 combines with J gene TRBJ1-1; possible D gene TRBD1, 5 bases. This CDR3 comprises 13 residues. The germline CDR1 and CDR2 sequences are LGHNA and YSLEER. Trimming pared 0 bases from V and 11 bases from J, leaving 13 bases between. In DNA, the CDR3 is TGCGCCAGCAGCCAAGATAGACGGGGGTACGCTTTCTTT. Translating gives CASSQDRRGYAFF.

V is TRBV29-1 and J is TRBJ2-5; 9 nucleotides align to TRBD1. With V trimmed by 7 bases and J by 7 bases, 7 bases remained unmatched. The germline CDR1 and CDR2 sequences are SQVTM and ANQGSEA. CDR3 length equals 12 residues. CDR3 DNA: TGCAGCGCCCACAGGGGGCAAAGGACCCAGTACTTC. As protein: CSAHRGQRTQYF.

The chain couples TRBV24-1 to TRBJ2-1, with D tentatively TRBD2 (6 bases). The germline V gene has CDR1 KGHDR and CDR2 SFDVKD. The CDR3 is made up of 15 amino acids. Trimming pared 3 bases from V and 4 bases from J, leaving 12 bases between. The CDR3 is CATSDTWTNYNEQFF. CDR3 DNA: TGTGCCACCAGTGATACCTGGACTAATTACAATGAGCAGTTCTTC.

V gene TRBV7-9 combines with J gene TRBJ1-6, with 9 nucleotides matching TRBD1. The CDR3 is 17 amino acids. Germline loops: CDR1 SEHNR, CDR2 FQNEAQ (reference sequence). The V and J ends lost 5 bases and 7 bases, in that order; junction bases with no gene match: 12. CDR3 protein: CASSPTGGLGVNSPLHF. The CDR3 DNA follows: TGTGCCAGCAGCCCCACAGGGGGCCTAGGTGTAAATTCACCCCTCCACTTT.